These T cell receptor beta chains were read from a single sample in a study of CD8+ T cells in alopecia areata. The table came from immunoSEQ multiplex PCR; TCRdb's copy has only in-frame clones and leaves some out. The table has some 150,000 clones, 50% to 65% seen once; the top ten hold around 19%. The material was CD8+ T cells sorted from blood, obtained at week 0. Receptor source: a human donor with alopecia areata. Each CDR3 is given with its conserved first and last residue. Each record gives: V gene, D gene, clone size, J gene, CDR3 DNA, CDR3 protein. A D gene is named only where the DNA matches it firmly. Only part of the rows carry a size: once, few, many, or a class if the clone is expanded.

TRBV5-1	NA	NA	TRBJ1-1	TGCGCCAGCAGCCTAAACACTGAAGCTTTCTTT	CASSLNTEAFF
TRBV2	NA	NA	TRBJ1-1	TGTGCCAGCAGTGAAGGAAGGGAAATGAACACTGAAGCTTTCTTT	CASSEGREMNTEAFF
TRBV7-8	TRBD2	few	TRBJ2-1	TGTGCCAGCAGCCCGAGGACTAGCGGCTATGAGCAGTTCTTC	CASSPRTSGYEQFF
TRBV9	NA	NA	TRBJ1-1	TGTGCCAGCAGCGTAGAGGCATTAACTGAAGCTTTCTTT	CASSVEALTEAFF
TRBV7-9	TRBD1	many	TRBJ1-1	TGTGCCAGCAGCTCGACAGGGGGTTTCACTGAAGCTTTCTTT	CASSSTGGFTEAFF
TRBV4-3	TRBD2	NA	TRBJ2-1	TGCGCCAGCAGCTCCTTTAGCGGGGGGTACAATGAGCAGTTCTTC	CASSSFSGGYNEQFF
TRBV6-5	NA	many	TRBJ2-7	TGTGCCAGCAGTTTATCCCCGGACAGCTCCTACGAGCAGTACTTC	CASSLSPDSSYEQYF
TRBV29-1	NA	few	TRBJ1-1	TGCAGCGTTGTTGAGACTGAAGCTTTCTTT	CSVVETEAFF
TRBV5-6	NA	NA	TRBJ2-7	TGTGCCAGCAGCGGGCTGACCCGGGGGCTCTACGAGCAGTACTTC	CASSGLTRGLYEQYF
TRBV30	NA	NA	TRBJ2-1	TGTGCCTGGCGAAAGTACAATGAGCAGTTCTTC	CAWRKYNEQFF
TRBV5-1	NA	NA	TRBJ1-1	TGCGCCAGCAGCTTAGGGACTGAAGCTTTCTTT	CASSLGTEAFF
TRBV27	TRBD2	NA	TRBJ2-3	TGTGCCAGCAGCCCTCAGGCACTAGCGAGAGATACGCAGTATTTT	CASSPQALARDTQYF
TRBV7-6	TRBD2	NA	TRBJ2-1	TGTGCCAGCAGCTCCAACCGACTAGCGCGGGGGAGCTCCTACAATGAGCAGTTCTTC	CASSSNRLARGSSYNEQFF
TRBV7-2	NA	few	TRBJ1-1	TGTGCCAGCAGCTCTACCCTCTTTGAAGACATGAACACTGAAGCTTTCTTT	CASSSTLFEDMNTEAFF
TRBV29-1	NA	NA	TRBJ2-1	TGCAGCGTTGAAGGTCCGACCAACAATGAGCAGTTCTTC	CSVEGPTNNEQFF
TRBV5-1	NA	NA	TRBJ2-1	TGCGCCAGCAGCTTGGGAGGGGATGAGCAGTTCTTC	CASSLGGDEQFF
TRBV11-2	TRBD1	NA	TRBJ2-5	TGTGCCAGCAGCGGAGGGACAGGGGTTCAGGAGACCCAGTACTTC	CASSGGTGVQETQYF
TRBV7-3	TRBD1	NA	TRBJ2-3	TGTGCCAGCACTTCAGGGGGCTCGACAGATACGCAGTATTTT	CASTSGGSTDTQYF
TRBV5-6	NA	NA	TRBJ1-5	TGTGCCAGCAGCTTGTCAAAACAGCCCCAGCATTTT	CASSLSKQPQHF